This TCR beta chain came from a study of CD8+ T cells in alopecia areata. CDR1 is SGHNT, CDR2 YYREEE, per germline (reference sequence). Trimming took off 1 base at V and 10 bases at J, with 17 bases between the two ends. This CDR3 spans 14 amino acids. As the sequencing template, cDNA was produced by extracting RNA and reverse transcribing it. Generated by immunoSEQ multiplex PCR, the TCRdb table keeps only in-frame clones and is missing some. The data hold roughly 250,000 clones, with around 67% observed a single time. Individuals with alopecia areata gave both lesional scalp punch biopsies and peripheral blood for collection. It was from PBMCs that CD4+ and CD8+ T cells were sorted.

The receptor's source is a human donor with alopecia areata. V is TRBV5-4 and J is TRBJ1-1; D perhaps matches TRBD1 (6 bases). This specimen consisted of CD4+ T cells sorted from blood, obtained at week 0. The CDR3 sequence: CASSLSEGGLGAFF. DNA of the CDR3: TGTGCCAGCAGCTTGAGTGAGGGGGGGCTTGGAGCTTTCTTT.